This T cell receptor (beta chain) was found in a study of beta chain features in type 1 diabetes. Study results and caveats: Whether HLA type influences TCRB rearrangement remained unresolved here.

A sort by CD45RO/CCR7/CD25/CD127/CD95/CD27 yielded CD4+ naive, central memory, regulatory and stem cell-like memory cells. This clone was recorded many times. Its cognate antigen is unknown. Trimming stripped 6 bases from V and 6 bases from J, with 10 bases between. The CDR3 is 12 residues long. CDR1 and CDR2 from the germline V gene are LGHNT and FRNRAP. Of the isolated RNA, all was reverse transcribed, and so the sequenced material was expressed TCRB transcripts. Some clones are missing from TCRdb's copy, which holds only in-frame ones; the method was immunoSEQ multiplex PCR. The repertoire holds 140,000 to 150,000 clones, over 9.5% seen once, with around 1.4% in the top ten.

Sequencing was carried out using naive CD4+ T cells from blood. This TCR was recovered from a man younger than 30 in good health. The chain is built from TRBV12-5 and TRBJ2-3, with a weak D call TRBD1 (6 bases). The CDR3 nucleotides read TGTGCTAGTGGACAGGGCGTGGATACGCAGTATTTT. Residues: CASGQGVDTQYF.